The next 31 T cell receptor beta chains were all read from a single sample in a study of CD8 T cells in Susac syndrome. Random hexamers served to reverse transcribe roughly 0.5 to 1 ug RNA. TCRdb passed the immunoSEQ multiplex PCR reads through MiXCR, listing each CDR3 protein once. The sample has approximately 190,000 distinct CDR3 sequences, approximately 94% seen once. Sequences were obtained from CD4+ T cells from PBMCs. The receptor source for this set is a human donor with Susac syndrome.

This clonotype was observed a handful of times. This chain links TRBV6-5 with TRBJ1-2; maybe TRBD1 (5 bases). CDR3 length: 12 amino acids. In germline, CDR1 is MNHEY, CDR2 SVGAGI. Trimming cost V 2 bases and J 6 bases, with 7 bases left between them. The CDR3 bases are TGTGCCAGCAGTTACCTAGGGGATGGCTACACCTTC. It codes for CASSYLGDGYTF.

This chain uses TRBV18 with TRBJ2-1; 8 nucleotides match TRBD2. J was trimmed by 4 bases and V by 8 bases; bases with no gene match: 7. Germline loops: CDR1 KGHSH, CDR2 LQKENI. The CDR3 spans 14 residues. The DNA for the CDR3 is TGTGCCAGCCTCACTAGCGGACCGTACAATGAGCAGTTCTTC. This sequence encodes CASLTSGPYNEQFF.

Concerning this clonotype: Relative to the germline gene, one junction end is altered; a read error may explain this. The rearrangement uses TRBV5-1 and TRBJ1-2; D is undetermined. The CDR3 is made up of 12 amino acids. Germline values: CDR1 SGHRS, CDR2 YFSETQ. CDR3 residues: CASSLGEGGYTF. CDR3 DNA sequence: TGCGCCAGCAGTTTGGGTGAGGGTGGCTACACCTTC. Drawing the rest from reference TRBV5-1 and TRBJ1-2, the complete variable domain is KAGVTQTPRYLIKTRGQQVTLSCSPISGHRSVSWYQQTPGQGLQFLFEYFSETQRNKGNFPGRFSGRQFSNSRSEMNVSTLELGDSALYLCASSLGEGGYTFGSGTRLTVV.

This chain's CDR3 is CASSQDPLGLAGARDTQYF. The CDR3 nucleotides read TGCGCCAGCAGCCAAGATCCGCTGGGACTAGCGGGGGCAAGAGATACGCAGTATTTT. The gene calls are TRBV4-1 and TRBJ2-3; TRBD2 matches at 14 bases. Germline V gene sequence: CDR1 MGHRA, CDR2 YSYEKL. This CDR3 is 19 amino acids long. Losses at the gene ends were 0 bases for V and 5 bases for J; bases not matched to a gene: 10.

The CDR3 spells CASAVRRLPTDTQYF. CDR3 coding DNA: TGTGCCAGCGCGGTTCGCCGACTACCCACAGATACGCAGTATTTT. The chain employs TRBV28 and TRBJ2-3; D may be TRBD2 (5 bases). This CDR3 comprises 15 residues. The V and J ends lost 8 bases and 2 bases respectively, with 17 bases between them. Germline-derived CDR1 and CDR2 are MDHEN and SYDVKM.

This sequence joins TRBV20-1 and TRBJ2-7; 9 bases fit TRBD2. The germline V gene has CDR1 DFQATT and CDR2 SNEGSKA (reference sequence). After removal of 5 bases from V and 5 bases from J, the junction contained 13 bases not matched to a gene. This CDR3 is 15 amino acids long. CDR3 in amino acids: CSAGDSGGPRDEQYF. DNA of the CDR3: TGCAGTGCTGGGGACAGCGGGGGGCCTCGGGACGAGCAGTACTTC.

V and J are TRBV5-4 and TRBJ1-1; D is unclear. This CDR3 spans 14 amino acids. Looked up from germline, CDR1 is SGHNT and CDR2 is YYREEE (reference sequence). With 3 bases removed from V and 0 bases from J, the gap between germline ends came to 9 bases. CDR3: CASSSESMNTEAFF. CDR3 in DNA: TGTGCCAGCAGCTCGGAGTCAATGAACACTGAAGCTTTCTTT.

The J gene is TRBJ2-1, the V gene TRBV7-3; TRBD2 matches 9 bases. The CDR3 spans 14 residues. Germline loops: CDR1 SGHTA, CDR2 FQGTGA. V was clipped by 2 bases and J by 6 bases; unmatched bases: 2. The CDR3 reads CASSLASGANEQFF. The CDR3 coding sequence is TGTGCCAGCAGCTTAGCTAGCGGGGCCAATGAGCAGTTCTTC.

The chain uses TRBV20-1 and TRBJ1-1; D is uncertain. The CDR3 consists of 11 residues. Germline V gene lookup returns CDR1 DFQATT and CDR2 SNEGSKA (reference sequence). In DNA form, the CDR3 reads TGCATCACGGACCGGAACACTGAAGCTTTCTTT. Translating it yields CITDRNTEAFF.

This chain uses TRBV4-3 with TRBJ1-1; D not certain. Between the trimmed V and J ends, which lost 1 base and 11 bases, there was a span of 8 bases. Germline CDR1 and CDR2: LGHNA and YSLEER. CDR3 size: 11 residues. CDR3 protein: CASSQGGGAFF. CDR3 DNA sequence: TGCGCCAGCAGCCAAGGGGGAGGGGCTTTCTTT.

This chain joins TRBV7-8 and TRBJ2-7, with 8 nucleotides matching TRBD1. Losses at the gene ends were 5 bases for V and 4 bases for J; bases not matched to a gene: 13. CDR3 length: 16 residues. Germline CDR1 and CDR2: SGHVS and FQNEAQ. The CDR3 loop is CASSRDPTGEAYEQYF. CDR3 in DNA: TGTGCCAGCAGCCGCGATCCGACAGGGGAGGCGTACGAGCAGTACTTC.

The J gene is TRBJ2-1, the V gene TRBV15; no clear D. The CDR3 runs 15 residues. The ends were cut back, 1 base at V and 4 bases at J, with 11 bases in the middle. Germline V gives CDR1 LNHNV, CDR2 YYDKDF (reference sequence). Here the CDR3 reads CATSRGASTYNEQFF. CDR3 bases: TGTGCCACCAGCAGAGGGGCCAGTACGTACAATGAGCAGTTCTTC.

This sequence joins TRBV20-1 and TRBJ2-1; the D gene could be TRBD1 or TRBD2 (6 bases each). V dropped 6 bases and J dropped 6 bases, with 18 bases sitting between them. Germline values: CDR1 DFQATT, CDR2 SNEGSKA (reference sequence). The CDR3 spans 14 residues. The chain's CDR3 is CSAPKFGGPNEQFF. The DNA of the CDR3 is TGCAGTGCCCCCAAGTTTGGGGGGCCCAATGAGCAGTTCTTC.

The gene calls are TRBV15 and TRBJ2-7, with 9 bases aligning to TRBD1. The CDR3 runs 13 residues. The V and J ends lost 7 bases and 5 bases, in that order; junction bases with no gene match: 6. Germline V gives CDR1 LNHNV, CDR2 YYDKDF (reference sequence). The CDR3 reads CATTRDRVDEQYF. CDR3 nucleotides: TGTGCCACCACCCGGGACAGGGTTGACGAGCAGTACTTC.

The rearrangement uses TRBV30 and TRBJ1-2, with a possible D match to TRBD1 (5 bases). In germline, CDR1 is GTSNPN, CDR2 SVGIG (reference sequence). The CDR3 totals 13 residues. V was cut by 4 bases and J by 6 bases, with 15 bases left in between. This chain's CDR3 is CAWTASGSNGYTF. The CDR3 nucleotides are TGTGCCTGGACCGCCTCAGGGTCTAATGGCTACACCTTC.

The CDR3 reads CASSSQGLAGRYNEQFF. Here the CDR3 DNA reads TGTGCCAGCAGTTCTCAAGGACTAGCGGGGAGATACAATGAGCAGTTCTTC. The chain employs TRBV12-3 or TRBV12-4 and TRBJ2-1; 12 positions agree with TRBD2. Unmatched junction bases numbered 8, after V lost 4 bases and J lost 4 bases. CDR3 length: 17 amino acids.

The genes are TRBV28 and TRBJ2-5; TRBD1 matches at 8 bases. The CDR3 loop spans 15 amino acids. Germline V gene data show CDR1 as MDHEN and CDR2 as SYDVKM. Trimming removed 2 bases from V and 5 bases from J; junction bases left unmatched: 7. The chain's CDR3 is CASSLSRGPFETQYF. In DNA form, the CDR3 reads TGTGCCAGCAGTTTAAGCAGGGGGCCGTTTGAGACCCAGTACTTC.

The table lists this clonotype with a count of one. The CDR3 DNA reads as TGTGCCAGCAGCGAGGGGGCTCTGGACGAGCAGTACTTC. Amino acid sequence: CASSEGALDEQYF. This chain uses TRBV3-1 with TRBJ2-7, with 7 bases fitting TRBD1. CDR3 size: 13 residues. V lost 5 bases, J lost 5 bases, and 6 bases stayed unmatched. Germline V gene sequence: CDR1 LGHDT, CDR2 YNNKEL (reference sequence).

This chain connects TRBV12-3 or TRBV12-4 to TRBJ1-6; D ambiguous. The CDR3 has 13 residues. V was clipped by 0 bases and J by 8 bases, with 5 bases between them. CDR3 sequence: CASSLAWDSPLHF. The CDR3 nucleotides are TGTGCCAGCAGTTTAGCGTGGGATTCACCCCTCCACTTT.

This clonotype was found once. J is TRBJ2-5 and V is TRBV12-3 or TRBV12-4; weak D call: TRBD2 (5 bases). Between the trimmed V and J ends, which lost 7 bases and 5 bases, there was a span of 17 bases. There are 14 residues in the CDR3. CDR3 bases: TGTGCCAGCACCATCCGGACTCAAGCGGAGACCCAGTACTTC. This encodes CASTIRTQAETQYF.

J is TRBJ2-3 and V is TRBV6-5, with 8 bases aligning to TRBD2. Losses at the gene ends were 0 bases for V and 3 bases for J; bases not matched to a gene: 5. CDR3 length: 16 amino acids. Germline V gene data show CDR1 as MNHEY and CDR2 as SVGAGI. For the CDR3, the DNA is TGTGCCAGCAGTTACTCGGCCGGCGGGAGGACAGATACGCAGTATTTT. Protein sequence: CASSYSAGGRTDTQYF.

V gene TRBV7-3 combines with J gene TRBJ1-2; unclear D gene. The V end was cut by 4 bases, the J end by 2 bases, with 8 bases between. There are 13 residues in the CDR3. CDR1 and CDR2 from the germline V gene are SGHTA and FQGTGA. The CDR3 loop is CASSSDGNYGYTF. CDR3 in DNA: TGTGCCAGCAGCTCGGACGGGAACTATGGCTACACCTTC.

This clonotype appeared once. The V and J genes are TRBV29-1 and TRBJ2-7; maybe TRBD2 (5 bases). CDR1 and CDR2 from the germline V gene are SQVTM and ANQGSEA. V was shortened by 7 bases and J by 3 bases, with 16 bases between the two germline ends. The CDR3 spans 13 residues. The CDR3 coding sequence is TGCAGCGCTGAGGGTGGATTCAGCTACGAGCAGTACTTC. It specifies CSAEGGFSYEQYF.

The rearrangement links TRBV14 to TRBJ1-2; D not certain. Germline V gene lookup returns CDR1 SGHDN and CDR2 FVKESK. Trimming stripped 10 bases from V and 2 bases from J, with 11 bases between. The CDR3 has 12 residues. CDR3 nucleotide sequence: TGTGCCACCGAGACCCCCAACTATGGCTACACCTTC. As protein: CATETPNYGYTF.

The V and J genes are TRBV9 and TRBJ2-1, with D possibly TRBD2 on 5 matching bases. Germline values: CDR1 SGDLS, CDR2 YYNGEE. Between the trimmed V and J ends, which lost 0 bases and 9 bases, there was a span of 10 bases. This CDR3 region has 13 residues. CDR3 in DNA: TGTGCCAGCAGCGTAGCGGGGATCCCTGAGCAGTTCTTC. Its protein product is CASSVAGIPEQFF.

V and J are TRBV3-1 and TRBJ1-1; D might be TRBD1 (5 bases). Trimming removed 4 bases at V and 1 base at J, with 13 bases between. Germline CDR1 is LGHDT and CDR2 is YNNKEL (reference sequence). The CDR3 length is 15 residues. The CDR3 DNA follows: TGTGCCAGCAGCCCTACGTGGGGGTGGAACACTGAAGCTTTCTTT. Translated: CASSPTWGWNTEAFF. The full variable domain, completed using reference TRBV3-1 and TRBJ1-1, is DTAVSQTPKYLVTQMGNDKSIKCEQNLGHDTMYWYKQDSKKFLKIMFSYNNKELIINETVPNRFSPKSPDKAHLNLHINSLELGDSAVYFCASSPTWGWNTEAFFGQGTRLTVV.

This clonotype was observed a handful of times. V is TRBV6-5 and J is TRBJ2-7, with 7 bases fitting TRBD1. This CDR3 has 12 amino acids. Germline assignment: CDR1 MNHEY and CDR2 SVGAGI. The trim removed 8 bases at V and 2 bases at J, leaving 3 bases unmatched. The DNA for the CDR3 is TGTGCCAGCCGGGACAGAACCTACGAGCAGTACTTC. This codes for CASRDRTYEQYF.

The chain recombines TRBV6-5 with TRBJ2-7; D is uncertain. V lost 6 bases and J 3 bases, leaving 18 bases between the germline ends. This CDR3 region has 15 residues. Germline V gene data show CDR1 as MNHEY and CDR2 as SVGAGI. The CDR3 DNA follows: TGTGCCAGCAGCCCCGGCTGGGCTCCGGGCTACGAGCAGTACTTC. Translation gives CASSPGWAPGYEQYF.

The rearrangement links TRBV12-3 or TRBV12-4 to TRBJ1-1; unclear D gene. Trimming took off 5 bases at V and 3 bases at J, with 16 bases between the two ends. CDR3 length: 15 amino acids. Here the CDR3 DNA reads TGTGCCAGCAGTCCTCGGGAGGGTAGTTACACTGAAGCTTTCTTT. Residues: CASSPREGSYTEAFF.

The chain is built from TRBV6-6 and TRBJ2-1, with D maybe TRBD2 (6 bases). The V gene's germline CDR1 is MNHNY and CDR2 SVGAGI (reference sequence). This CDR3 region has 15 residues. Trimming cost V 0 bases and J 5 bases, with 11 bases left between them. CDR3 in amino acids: CASSYSGTQDNEQFF. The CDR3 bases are TGTGCCAGCAGTTACTCCGGGACTCAAGACAATGAGCAGTTCTTC.

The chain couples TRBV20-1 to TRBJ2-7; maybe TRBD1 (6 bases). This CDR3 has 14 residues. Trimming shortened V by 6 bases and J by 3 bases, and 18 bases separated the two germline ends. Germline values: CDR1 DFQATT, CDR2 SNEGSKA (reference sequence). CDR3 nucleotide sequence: TGCAGTGCAATCCGCCGAGACAGGAACTACGAGCAGTACTTC. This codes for CSAIRRDRNYEQYF.